The entry below gives a single TCR beta chain sequence along with its context. Its antigen is still unknown. One junction end does not reproduce the germline sequence, and a read error may be involved. The library was produced with 5' RACE. Reads for this sample came from an Illumina HiSeq 2500. A second PCR of about 6 to 11 cycles was performed with a sample-barcoded 5' primer and a J-beta primer mix. Each TCR beta cDNA molecule received a unique molecular identifier from a template-switch 5' adaptor carrying 12 random nucleotides. At least 2.5 million CDR3-containing paired-end reads were obtained from each sample. All of the RNA was converted into first-strand cDNA using the Mint cDNA synthesis kit, with a TRBC-specific oligonucleotide serving as the primer. Following uracil-DNA glycosylase treatment, a first 18-cycle PCR with universal primers M1SS and BC2_uni_R was performed on all cDNA. The authors processed their data as follows. Each sample was normalized by randomly selecting 1 million high-quality reads, each carrying a distinct molecular identifier. Reads with shared molecular identifiers were discarded instead of being binned into consensus sequences. MiTCR, with a Q25 quality threshold and the strictest error-elimination algorithm, was used for CDR3 identification, clonotype clustering and error correction. A nonparametric unseen species model with Euler transformation was used to estimate lower-bound total TCR beta diversity. TCRdb handled the public reads itself, with Q25 trimming in fastp and clone calling in MiXCR, and kept productive beta chains. Each record represents a unique CDR3 protein, reported with the most common genes and DNA among its rows. TCRdb assigned the V and J calls; the authors' analysis was not used. In all, the sample holds approximately 760,000 distinct CDR3 sequences, and around a quarter of those were seen once. In total, the top ten clones hold just under 9.5% of the sample.

The data stem from a study of blood T cells in healthy people across ages (dated by TCRdb to between 2015 and 2016). For the study in its entirety: Template switching captured roughly one uniquely barcoded TCR beta cDNA molecule per two T cells in model experiments. Using deep sequencing normalized with unique cDNA molecular identifiers, the study measured how TCR beta repertoire diversity changes with age. The donors were divided into four age groups: young (average approximately 17 years), middle-aged (roughly 40), aged (roughly 66) and long-lived (82). Two additional independent replicas of 1 million unique cDNA reads from the same blood draw were analyzed for two donors (one aged 18 to 30 and one aged 80 or older).

Donors were under 40 systemically healthy Caucasian individuals from Russia aged roughly 6 to 95 years. Each donor gave approximately 9.3 milliliters of peripheral blood, collected into EDTA-treated Vacutainer tubes. PBMCs were isolated by Ficoll-Paque density-gradient centrifugation, with at least 6 million obtained per sample. Total RNA, at least 5 micrograms per sample, was extracted from PBMCs with Trizol reagent. For every donor, flow cytometry on a PBMC aliquot measured the percentage of naive CD45RAhigh/CD27high T cells. Broad study findings and their caveats: As age increased, observed TCR beta diversity per million T cells dropped in a roughly linear way, and a significant reduction was already evident by age roughly 36. Compared with the aged group, the long-lived group had more naive CD4+ T cells, fewer expanded clones and increased TCR diversity, a pattern suggesting age selection. Because the CMV infection status of the donors was unknown, age-related changes in expanded clonotypes may potentially have been confounded. Bulk unsorted PBMC profiling prevented conclusive comparison of naive and antigen-experienced compartments. Estimates of total diversity based on one million sequenced T cells were considered lower bounds and underestimates. The percentage of naive T cells measured by flow cytometry correlated strongly with observed TCR beta diversity.

These same records also appear under a second study, on T cells of mothers and their children. The second publication reports: Donors were nine systemically healthy Caucasian individuals: three mothers and their six children. cDNA synthesis consumed the entire amount of extracted RNA, loaded at approximately 1.4 ug RNA in each 15 ul reaction. Sample barcodes and 2-4 random nucleotides were added via the M1S primer in the second PCR. Over 8 million TCR beta CDR3 reads came from each mother, compared with several million reads from each child. In both related and unrelated pairs, thymic selection shapes the output of TCR recombination in a similar way, with inherited differences having only a minor effect. Normalized repertoire overlap was always slightly but never significantly higher in related than unrelated mother-child pairs. Persistent microchimeric T cell clones were not detected, at a sensitivity of roughly 100 clones per million clonotypes. Deep NGS was used in the study to compare the TCR beta repertoires of mothers and children and to look for features that separate related mother-child pairs from unrelated individuals. The mean age was roughly 44 +/- 4 years for the mothers and approximately 11 +/- 4 years for the children. After adapter ligation was performed with NEBNext reagents, the libraries were sequenced on an Illumina HiSeq 2000 with 100+100 nt paired-end reads. To prevent cross-contamination, the mother and child libraries were prepared a month apart and were sequenced in separate runs. For each donor, between roughly 500,000 and 2,100,000 distinct TCR beta clonotypes were identified. Naive TCR beta clonotypes were estimated from low-frequency clonotypes matched to each donor's FACS-determined naive share, without sorting.

The sample consisted of blood. This clonotype was sampled from a boy aged 5 to 17 in good health.

The nucleotide sequence reads TGCGCCAGCAGCGTAGTAGACGGTCCTGAAGCTTTCTTT. Its translation is CASSVVDGPEAFF. Recombination linked TRBV9 to TRBJ1-1; the D gene is not confidently resolved. For CDR1 and CDR2, the germline V gene lists SGDLS and YYNGEE. The CDR3 runs 13 amino acids, cysteine and phenylalanine included. This entry keeps only the CDR3 DNA: 39 bases, framed from base 1.